This record concerns one TCR beta chain sequence. Its antigen is undetermined. These data come from a study of OX40 agonist ivuxolimab in advanced cancers. Study as a whole: Patients received ivuxolimab, an agonistic anti-OX40 (CD134) antibody. Ivuxolimab, which patients received intravenously every 2 weeks, was dosed at 0.01 to 10 mg/kg. Broader study findings: Among expanded peripheral T cells, antigen specificity went undetermined.

Generated by immunoSEQ multiplex PCR, the TCRdb table keeps only in-frame clones and is missing some. This table has tens of thousands of clones, about nine tenths appearing once. CDR3 size: 16 residues. Germline V gene lookup returns CDR1 LGHNA and CDR2 YSLEER. V shed 0 bases, J shed 1 base, and the junction held 5 bases outside the gene matches. Researchers took blood at baseline, on cycle 4 day 1, and on cycle 7 day 1. This sequence was found in an adult with an advanced solid tumor such as melanoma, head and neck, liver or kidney cancer. The sample was CD4+ or CD8+ T cells sorted from blood, taken in a trial of the OX40 agonist ivuxolimab. J is TRBJ2-7 and V is TRBV4-3; the match to TRBD2 covers 8 bases. The CDR3 region is CASSQDWRGASYEQYF. CDR3 bases: TGCGCCAGCAGCCAAGATTGGCGGGGGGCTTCCTACGAGCAGTACTTC.